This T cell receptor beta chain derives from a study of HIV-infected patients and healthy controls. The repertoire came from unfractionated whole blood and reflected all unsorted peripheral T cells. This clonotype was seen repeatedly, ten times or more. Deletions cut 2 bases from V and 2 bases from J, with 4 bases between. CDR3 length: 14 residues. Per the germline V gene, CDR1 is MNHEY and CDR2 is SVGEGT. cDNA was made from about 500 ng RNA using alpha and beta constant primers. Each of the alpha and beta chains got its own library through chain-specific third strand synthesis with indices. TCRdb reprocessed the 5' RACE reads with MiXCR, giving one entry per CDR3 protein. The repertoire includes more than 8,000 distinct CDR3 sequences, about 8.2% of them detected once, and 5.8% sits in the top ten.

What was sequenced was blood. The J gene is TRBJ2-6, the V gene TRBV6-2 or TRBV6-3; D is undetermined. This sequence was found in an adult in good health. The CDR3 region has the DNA TGTGCCAGCAGTTACAGCACTGGGGCCAACGTCCTGACTTTC. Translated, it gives CASSYSTGANVLTF.